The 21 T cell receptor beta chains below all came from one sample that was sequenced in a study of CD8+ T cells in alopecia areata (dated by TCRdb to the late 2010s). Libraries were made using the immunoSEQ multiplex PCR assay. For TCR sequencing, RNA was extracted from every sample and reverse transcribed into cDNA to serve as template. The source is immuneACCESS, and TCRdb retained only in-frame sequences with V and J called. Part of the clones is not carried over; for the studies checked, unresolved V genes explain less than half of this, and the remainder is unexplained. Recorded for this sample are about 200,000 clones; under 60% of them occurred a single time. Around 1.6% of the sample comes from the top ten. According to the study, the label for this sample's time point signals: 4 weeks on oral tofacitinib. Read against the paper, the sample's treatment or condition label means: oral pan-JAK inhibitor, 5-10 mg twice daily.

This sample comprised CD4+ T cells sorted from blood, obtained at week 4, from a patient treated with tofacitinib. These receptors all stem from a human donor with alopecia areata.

This CDR3 reads CASSETPPLQGAYEQYF. For the CDR3, the DNA is TGTGCCAGCAGTGAAACCCCCCCTCTGCAGGGGGCCTACGAGCAGTACTTC. The chain employs TRBV2 and TRBJ2-7; TRBD1 agrees at 7 bases. Germline CDR1 is SNHLY and CDR2 is FYNNEI. This CDR3 spans 17 amino acids. The ends lost 2 bases at V and 2 bases at J; junction bases unmatched: 12.

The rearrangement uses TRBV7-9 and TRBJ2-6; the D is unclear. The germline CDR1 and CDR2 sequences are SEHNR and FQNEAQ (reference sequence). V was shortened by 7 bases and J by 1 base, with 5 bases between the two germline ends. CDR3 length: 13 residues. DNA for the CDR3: TGTGCCAGCAAGGTGTCTGGGGCCAACGTCCTGACTTTC. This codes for CASKVSGANVLTF.

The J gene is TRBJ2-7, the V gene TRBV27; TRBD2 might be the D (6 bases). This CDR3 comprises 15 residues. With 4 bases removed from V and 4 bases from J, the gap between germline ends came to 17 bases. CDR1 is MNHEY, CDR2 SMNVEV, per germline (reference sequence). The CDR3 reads CASSSLPRGLYEQYF. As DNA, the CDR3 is TGTGCCAGCAGTTCACTTCCGCGGGGACTGTACGAGCAGTACTTC.

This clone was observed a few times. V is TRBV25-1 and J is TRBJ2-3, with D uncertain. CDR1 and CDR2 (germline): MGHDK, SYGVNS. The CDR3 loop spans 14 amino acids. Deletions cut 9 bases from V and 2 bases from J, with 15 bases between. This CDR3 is CASCVGSTTDTQYF. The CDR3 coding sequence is TGTGCCAGTTGCGTCGGGTCAACCACAGATACGCAGTATTTT.

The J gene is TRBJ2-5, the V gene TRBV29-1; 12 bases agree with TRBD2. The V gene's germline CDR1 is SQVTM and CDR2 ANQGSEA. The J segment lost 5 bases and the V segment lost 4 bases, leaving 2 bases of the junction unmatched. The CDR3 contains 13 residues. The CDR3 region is CSVALAGGETQYF. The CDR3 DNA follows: TGCAGCGTTGCTCTAGCGGGGGGGGAGACCCAGTACTTC.

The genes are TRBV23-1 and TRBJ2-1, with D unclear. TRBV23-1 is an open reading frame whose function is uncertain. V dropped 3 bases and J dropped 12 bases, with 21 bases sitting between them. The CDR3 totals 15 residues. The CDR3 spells CASSHPASGFFTQFF. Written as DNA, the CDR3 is TGCGCCAGCAGTCACCCAGCCTCCGGCTTCTTCACGCAGTTCTTC.

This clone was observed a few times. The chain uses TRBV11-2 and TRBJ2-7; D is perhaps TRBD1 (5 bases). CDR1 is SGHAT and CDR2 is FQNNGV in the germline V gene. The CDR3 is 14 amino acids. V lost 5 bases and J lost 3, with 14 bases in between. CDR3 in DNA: TGTGCCAGCAGCAACCACGACAGTTTCTACGAGCAGTACTTC. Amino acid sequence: CASSNHDSFYEQYF.

The DNA of the CDR3 is TGCGCCAGCAGCTGGGACGGGGACGAAAAACTGTTTTTT. It yields the protein CASSWDGDEKLFF. The rearrangement links TRBV5-1 to TRBJ1-4, with D possibly being TRBD1 (5 bases). The V gene's germline CDR1 is SGHRS and CDR2 YFSETQ. Trimming pared 3 bases from V and 8 bases from J, leaving 11 bases between. The CDR3 spans 13 residues.

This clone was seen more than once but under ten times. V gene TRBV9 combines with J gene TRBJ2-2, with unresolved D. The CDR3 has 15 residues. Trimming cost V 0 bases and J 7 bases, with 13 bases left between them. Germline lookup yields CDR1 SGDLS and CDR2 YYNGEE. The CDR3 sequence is CASSVVSVPSGELFF. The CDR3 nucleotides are TGTGCCAGCAGCGTAGTCTCCGTCCCGAGCGGGGAGCTGTTTTTT.

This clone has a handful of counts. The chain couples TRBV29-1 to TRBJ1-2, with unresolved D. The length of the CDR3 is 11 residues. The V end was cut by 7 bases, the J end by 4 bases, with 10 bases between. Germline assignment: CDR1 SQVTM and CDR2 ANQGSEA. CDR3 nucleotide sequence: TGCAGCGGTGGTAGCAGCTATGGCTACACCTTC. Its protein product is CSGGSSYGYTF.

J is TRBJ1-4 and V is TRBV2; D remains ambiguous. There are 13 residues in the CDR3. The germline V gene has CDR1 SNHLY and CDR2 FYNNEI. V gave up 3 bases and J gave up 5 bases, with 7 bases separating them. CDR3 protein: CASSEAINEKLFF. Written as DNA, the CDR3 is TGTGCCAGCAGTGAGGCAATAAATGAAAAACTGTTTTTT.

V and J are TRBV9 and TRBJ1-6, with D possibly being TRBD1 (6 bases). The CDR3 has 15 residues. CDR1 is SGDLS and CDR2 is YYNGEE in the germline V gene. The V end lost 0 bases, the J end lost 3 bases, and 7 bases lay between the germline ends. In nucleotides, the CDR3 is TGTGCCAGCAGCGTAGGACAGGTCTATAATTCACCCCTCCACTTT. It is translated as CASSVGQVYNSPLHF. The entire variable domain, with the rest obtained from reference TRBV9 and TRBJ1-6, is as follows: DSGVTQTPKHLITATGQRVTLRCSPRSGDLSVYWYQQSLDQGLQFLIQYYNGEERAKGNILERFSAQQFPDLHSELNLSSLELGDSALYFCASSVGQVYNSPLHFGNGTRLTVT.

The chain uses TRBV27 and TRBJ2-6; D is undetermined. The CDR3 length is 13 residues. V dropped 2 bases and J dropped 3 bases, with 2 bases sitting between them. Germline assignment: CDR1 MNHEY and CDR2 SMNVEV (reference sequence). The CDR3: CASSLNGANVLTF. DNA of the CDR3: TGTGCCAGCAGTTTAAATGGGGCCAACGTCCTGACTTTC.

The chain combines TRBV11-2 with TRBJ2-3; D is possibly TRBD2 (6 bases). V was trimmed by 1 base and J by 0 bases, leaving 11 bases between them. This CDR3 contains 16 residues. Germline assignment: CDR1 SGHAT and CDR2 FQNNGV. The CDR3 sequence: CASSLGASASTDTQYF. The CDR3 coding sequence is TGTGCCAGCAGCTTAGGGGCTAGCGCAAGCACAGATACGCAGTATTTT.

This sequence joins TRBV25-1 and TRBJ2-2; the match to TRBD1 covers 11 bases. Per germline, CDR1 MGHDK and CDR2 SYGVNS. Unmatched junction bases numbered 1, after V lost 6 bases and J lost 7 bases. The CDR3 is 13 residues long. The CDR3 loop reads CASRGQGVGELFF. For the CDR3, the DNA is TGTGCCAGCAGGGGACAGGGGGTCGGGGAGCTGTTTTTT.

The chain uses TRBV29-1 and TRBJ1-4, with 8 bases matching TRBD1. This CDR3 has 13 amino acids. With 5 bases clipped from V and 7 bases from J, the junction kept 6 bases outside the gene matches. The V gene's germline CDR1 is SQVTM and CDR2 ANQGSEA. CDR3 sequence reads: CSVSTGAGEKLFF. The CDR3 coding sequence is TGCAGCGTTTCGACAGGGGCGGGTGAAAAACTGTTTTTT.

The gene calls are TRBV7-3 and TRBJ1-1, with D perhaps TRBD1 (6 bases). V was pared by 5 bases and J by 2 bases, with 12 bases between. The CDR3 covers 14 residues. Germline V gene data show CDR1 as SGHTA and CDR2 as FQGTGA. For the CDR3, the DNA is TGTGCCAGCAGCCCTGGGGGCACTAACACTGAAGCTTTCTTT. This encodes CASSPGGTNTEAFF.

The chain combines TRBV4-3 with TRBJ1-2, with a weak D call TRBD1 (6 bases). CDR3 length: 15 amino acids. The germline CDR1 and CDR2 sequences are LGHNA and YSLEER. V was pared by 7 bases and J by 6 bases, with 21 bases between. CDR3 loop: CASKTDLTTGHGYTF. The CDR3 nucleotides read TGCGCCAGCAAGACCGACCTGACGACAGGTCATGGCTACACCTTC.

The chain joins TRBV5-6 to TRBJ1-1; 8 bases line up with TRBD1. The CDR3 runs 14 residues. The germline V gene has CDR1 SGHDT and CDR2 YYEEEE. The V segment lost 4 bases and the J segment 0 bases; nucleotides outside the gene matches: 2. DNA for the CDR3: TGTGCCAGCAGCCAGGGGGCGGTGAACACTGAAGCTTTCTTT. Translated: CASSQGAVNTEAFF.

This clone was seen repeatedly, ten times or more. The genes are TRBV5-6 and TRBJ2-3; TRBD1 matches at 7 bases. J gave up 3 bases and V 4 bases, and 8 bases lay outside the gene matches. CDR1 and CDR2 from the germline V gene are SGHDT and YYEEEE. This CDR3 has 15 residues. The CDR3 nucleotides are TGTGCCAGCAGCCGCCAGGGGGTGTTAACAGATACGCAGTATTTT. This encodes CASSRQGVLTDTQYF.

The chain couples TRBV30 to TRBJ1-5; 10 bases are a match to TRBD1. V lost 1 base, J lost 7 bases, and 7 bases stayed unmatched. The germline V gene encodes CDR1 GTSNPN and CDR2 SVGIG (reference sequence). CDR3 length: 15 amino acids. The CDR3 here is CAWSEGTGVGQPQHF. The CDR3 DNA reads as TGTGCCTGGAGTGAGGGGACAGGGGTTGGGCAGCCCCAGCATTTT. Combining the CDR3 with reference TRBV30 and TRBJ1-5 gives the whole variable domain SQTIHQWPATLVQPVGSPLSLECTVEGTSNPNLYWYRQAAGRGLQLLFYSVGIGQISSEVPQNLSASRPQDRQFILSSKKLLLSDSGFYLCAWSEGTGVGQPQHFGDGTRLSIL.